The 24 T cell receptor beta chains given below trace back to one sample, sequenced in a study of molecular identifiers for immune sequencing clone quantification. TCRdb fed the PCR reads into MiXCR, producing one record per CDR3 protein. The repertoire has some 97,000 distinct CDR3 sequences, roughly 38% of them found once; the top ten carry roughly 4.2%. Material for sequencing was naive CD8+ T cells from blood, with Jurkat cell RNA spiked in. Subset in this sample: FACS-sorted CD8+CD4-CCR7+CD45RA+ naive T cells. The source is a human donor in good health. Some libraries in this study had Jurkat cell RNA spiked in.

Of note for this clonotype: This may be a read error, as it is one base from a much larger clone. The chain links TRBV20-1 to TRBJ2-2; possibly TRBD2 for D (5 bases). Germline CDR1 DFQATT, CDR2 SNEGSKA (reference sequence). The CDR3 length is 13 residues. Trimming shortened V by 5 bases and J by 6 bases, and 13 bases separated the two germline ends. The chain's CDR3 is CSAHLREAGELFF. CDR3 nucleotides: TGCAGTGCTCATCTTCGGGAAGCCGGGGAGCTGTTTTTT.

Comments on this clonotype: A clone one base away is much larger, so this may be a read error. The genes are TRBV3-1 and TRBJ1-1; D perhaps matches TRBD1 (6 bases). CDR3 length equals 12 residues. V lost 3 bases, J lost 10 bases, and 12 bases lay in between. CDR1 is LGHDT and CDR2 is YNNKEL in the germline V gene (reference sequence). The CDR3 protein is CASSHLDRVAFF. CDR3 nucleotides: TGTGCCAGCAGCCACCTGGACAGAGTAGCTTTCTTT.

The table lists this clonotype with many counts. The CDR3 DNA reads as TGTGCCAGCAGTCTTGTGAGGACTAGCACAGATACGCAGTATTTT. Amino acids: CASSLVRTSTDTQYF. The J gene is TRBJ2-3, the V gene TRBV6-5; D perhaps matches TRBD2 (5 bases). Germline V gene lookup returns CDR1 MNHEY and CDR2 SVGAGI. V lost 5 bases and J lost 0, with 12 bases in between. This CDR3 is built from 15 residues.

The chain employs TRBV10-3 and TRBJ1-2, with TRBD1 as a possible D gene (5 bases). This CDR3 has 14 residues. CDR1 and CDR2 (germline): ENHRY, SYGVKD. V lost 0 bases, J lost 5 bases, and 10 bases lay in between. The CDR3 DNA is TGTGCCATCAGTGAGTCACCCAGGGCGTATGGCTACACCTTC. Protein product: CAISESPRAYGYTF.

This clonotype was observed many times. The chain recombines TRBV2 with TRBJ1-4, with D possibly being TRBD1 (5 bases). From germline, CDR1 is SNHLY and CDR2 FYNNEI. This CDR3 has 13 residues. V was shortened by 4 bases and J by 5 bases, with 8 bases between the two germline ends. CDR3 protein: CASSGGGNEKLFF. The CDR3, as DNA: TGTGCCAGCAGTGGCGGGGGAAATGAAAAACTGTTTTTT. The variable domain in full, with the rest retrieved from reference TRBV2 and TRBJ1-4, is EPEVTQTPSHQVTQMGQEVILRCVPISNHLYFYWYRQILGQKVEFLVSFYNNEISEKSEIFDDQFSVERPDGSNFTLKIRSTKLEDSAMYFCASSGGGNEKLFFGSGTQLSVL.

The V and J genes are TRBV6-5 and TRBJ2-3; either TRBD1 or TRBD2 may fit D (5 bases each). Trimming took off 6 bases at V and 3 bases at J, with 19 bases between the two ends. The CDR3 has 16 amino acids. Germline V gene sequence: CDR1 MNHEY, CDR2 SVGAGI. Written as DNA, the CDR3 is TGTGCCAGCAGCAAACGGGGCTTCAGGTTTACAGATACGCAGTATTTT. Translating it yields CASSKRGFRFTDTQYF.

In this sample, this clonotype turned up many times. V gene TRBV9 combines with J gene TRBJ2-3; tentatively, D is TRBD2 (6 bases). V lost 5 bases and J 0 bases, leaving 10 bases between the germline ends. This CDR3 spans 14 amino acids. Germline V CDR1 and CDR2: SGDLS, YYNGEE. CDR3: CASSEGTSTDTQYF. The CDR3 DNA sequence: TGTGCCAGCAGTGAGGGGACTAGCACAGATACGCAGTATTTT.

As regards this clonotype: A much larger clone differs by one base, so this may be a read error. The chain carries TRBV6-1 and TRBJ2-7; TRBD1 or TRBD2 may be the D gene (5 bases each). V dropped 1 base and J dropped 9 bases, with 10 bases sitting between them. Per the germline V gene, CDR1 is MNHNS and CDR2 is SASEGT. The CDR3 runs to 12 residues. CDR3 DNA sequence: TGTGCCAGCAGTGAAGGAGGGGACGCGCAGTACTTC. Protein product: CASSEGGDAQYF.

About this clonotype: It may be a read error: a sequence one base away is much more abundant. The J gene is TRBJ2-7, the V gene TRBV28; D may be TRBD1 or TRBD2 (5 bases each). The germline gives CDR1 MDHEN, CDR2 SYDVKM. The CDR3 consists of 12 residues. CDR3 in amino acids: CASLGRTYGQYF. The CDR3 coding sequence is TGTGCCAGCCTGGGACGTACCTACGGGCAGTACTTC. The variable domain in full, with the rest retrieved from reference TRBV28 and TRBJ2-7, is DVKVTQSSRYLVKRTGEKVFLECVQDMDHENMFWYRQDPGLGLRLIYFSYDVKMKEKGDIPEGYSVSREKKERFSLILESASTNQTSMYLCASLGRTYGQYFGPGTRLTVT.

In regard to this clonotype: A much larger clonotype is one base distant, so this may be a read error. The CDR3 sequence is CASSQESRGDELYF. The CDR3 DNA follows: TGTGCCAGCAGCCAAGAGAGCCGGGGGGACGAGCTGTACTTC. The genes are TRBV4-2 and TRBJ2-7; the match to TRBD2 covers 7 bases. The CDR3 runs 14 residues. Germline V gives CDR1 LGHNA, CDR2 YNFKEQ.

The sample holds many counts of this clonotype. The rearrangement links TRBV29-1 to TRBJ2-7; D remains unclear. CDR1 and CDR2 from the germline V gene are SQVTM and ANQGSEA. Trimming pared 4 bases from V and 6 bases from J, leaving 13 bases between. This CDR3 spans 12 amino acids. The DNA of the CDR3 is TGCAGCGTTGTTTCCGCGTCCGGCGAGCAGTACTTC. Amino acids: CSVVSASGEQYF.

This clonotype turned up a few times. This chain uses TRBV9 with TRBJ1-5; D is undetermined. The V end lost 0 bases, the J end lost 7 bases, and 14 bases lay between the germline ends. The germline gives CDR1 SGDLS, CDR2 YYNGEE. The CDR3 has 15 amino acids. Here the CDR3 DNA reads TGTGCCAGCAGCGTAGATGCATCGGGGAGCCAGCCCCAGCATTTT. It translates to CASSVDASGSQPQHF.

In DNA form, the CDR3 reads TGTGCCACCCTGGGTAGGCAGGGGGCGAGGGAGCAGTTCTTC. It yields the protein CATLGRQGAREQFF. The chain combines TRBV10-3 with TRBJ2-1, with 8 positions matching TRBD1. Germline-derived CDR1 and CDR2 are ENHRY and SYGVKD. The CDR3 is 14 amino acids. Losses at the gene ends were 10 bases for V and 10 bases for J; bases not matched to a gene: 15.

This clonotype was observed a handful of times. This rearrangement joins TRBV6-6 to TRBJ2-5; no reliable D call. The CDR3 is made up of 12 amino acids. V was clipped by 8 bases and J by 5 bases, with 12 bases between them. Germline V gene sequence: CDR1 MNHNY, CDR2 SVGAGI (reference sequence). CDR3: CASARSLETQYF. The DNA of the CDR3 is TGTGCCAGCGCCCGAAGTTTGGAGACCCAGTACTTC.

This chain links TRBV28 with TRBJ2-6; D not certain. The CDR3 runs 15 residues. In germline, CDR1 is MDHEN, CDR2 SYDVKM. V lost 3 bases to trimming and J lost 0 bases, with 6 bases between them. This chain's CDR3 is CASSFPRSGANVLTF. The DNA of the CDR3 is TGTGCCAGCAGTTTTCCCCGCTCTGGGGCCAACGTCCTGACTTTC.

The chain links TRBV28 to TRBJ2-7; 9 bases align to TRBD2. The CDR3 is made up of 16 amino acids. V dropped 3 bases and J dropped 1; count of bases not matched to a gene: 7. Germline CDR1 reads MDHEN; CDR2 reads SYDVKM. The CDR3 DNA is TGTGCCAGCAGTTTCCCCCGAACTAGCGGGTCCTACGAGCAGTACTTC. This codes for CASSFPRTSGSYEQYF.

The chain couples TRBV20-1 to TRBJ2-4, with TRBD1 matching 11 bases. The J segment lost 6 bases and the V segment lost 2 bases, leaving 3 bases of the junction unmatched. This CDR3 has 14 residues. Germline CDR1 reads DFQATT; CDR2 reads SNEGSKA (reference sequence). CDR3 in DNA: TGCAGTGCTAGAAGGGACAGGGGGAGAAACATTCAGTACTTC. Protein sequence: CSARRDRGRNIQYF.

V usage is TRBV9 and J usage is TRBJ2-5, with 8 bases fitting TRBD1. CDR1 is SGDLS and CDR2 is YYNGEE in the germline V gene. The CDR3 runs to 18 residues. V trimming: 4 bases; J trimming: 2 bases; junction bases outside the gene matches: 16. The chain's CDR3 is CASSIVGLGQGLQETQYF. The CDR3 region has the DNA TGTGCCAGCAGCATAGTGGGGCTAGGACAGGGCCTACAAGAGACCCAGTACTTC.

The V call is TRBV27, the J call TRBJ2-7; D call uncertain. The CDR3 length is 16 residues. V lost 6 bases to trimming and J lost 3 bases, with 21 bases between them. Germline CDR1 reads MNHEY; CDR2 reads SMNVEV (reference sequence). The CDR3 spells CASSPPATGPSYEQYF. CDR3 DNA sequence: TGTGCCAGCAGCCCACCGGCAACGGGCCCGAGCTACGAGCAGTACTTC.

The V gene is TRBV4-3, the J gene TRBJ2-7, with D unclear. The germline V and J ends were trimmed by 3 bases and 0 bases, with 12 bases remaining between them. Looked up from germline, CDR1 is LGHNA and CDR2 is YSLEER. The CDR3 covers 15 residues. CDR3 nucleotides: TGCGCCAGCAGCCAGGAGTTACCGAACTCCTACGAGCAGTACTTC. It translates to CASSQELPNSYEQYF.

J is TRBJ2-5 and V is TRBV21-1; the table gives TRBD1 as D, unverified against the DNA. TRBV21-1 is listed as a pseudogene. The CDR3 covers 14 residues. CDR3 nucleotides: TGTGCCAGCAACCAGTCAGGGATCCAAGAGACCCAGTACTTC. Encoded protein: CASNQSGIQETQYF.

This clonotype was observed many times. The chain recombines TRBV2 with TRBJ2-7; D is ambiguous. This CDR3 has 11 residues. V was clipped by 6 bases and J by 2 bases, with 5 bases between them. From germline, CDR1 is SNHLY and CDR2 FYNNEI. CDR3 DNA: TGTGCCAGCAGCCCTACCTACGAGCAGTACTTC. It codes for CASSPTYEQYF.

Note on this clonotype: This may arise from a read error, as a much more abundant clone is one base away. The CDR3 sequence: CSSSLSSGEAGELFF. The CDR3 DNA reads as TGTTCCAGCAGCTTATCTAGCGGCGAAGCCGGGGAGCTGTTTTTT. The chain couples TRBV7-6 to TRBJ2-2; 7 nucleotides agree with TRBD2. Germline V gene data show CDR1 as SGHVS and CDR2 as FNYEAQ. The CDR3 runs to 15 residues. Looking up the rest from reference TRBV7-6 and TRBJ2-2 gives the full variable domain: GAGVSQSPRYKVTKRGQDVALRCDPISGHVSLYWYRQALGQGPEFLTYFNYEAQQDKSGLPNDRFSAERPEGSISTLTIQRTEQRDSAMYRCSSSLSSGEAGELFFGEGSRLTVL.

This clonotype was detected many times. The gene calls are TRBV9 and TRBJ1-1, with 7 bases matching TRBD1. V lost 5 bases, J lost 10 bases, and 8 bases stayed unmatched. Germline values: CDR1 SGDLS, CDR2 YYNGEE. The CDR3 loop spans 12 amino acids. In nucleotides, the CDR3 is TGTGCCAGCAGAGCCTTGACAGGGACAGCTTTCTTT. Its translation: CASRALTGTAFF.